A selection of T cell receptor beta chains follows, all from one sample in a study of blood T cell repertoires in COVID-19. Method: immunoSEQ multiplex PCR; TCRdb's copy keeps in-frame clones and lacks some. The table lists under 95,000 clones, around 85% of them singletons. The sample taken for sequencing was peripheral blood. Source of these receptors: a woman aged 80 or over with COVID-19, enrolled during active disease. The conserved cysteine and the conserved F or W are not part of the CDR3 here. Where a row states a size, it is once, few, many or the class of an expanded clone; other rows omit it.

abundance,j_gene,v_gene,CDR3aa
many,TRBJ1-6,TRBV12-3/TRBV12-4,ASSLALGRHLH
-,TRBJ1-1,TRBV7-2,ASSPRREGTEAF
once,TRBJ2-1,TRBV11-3,ASSPDRLNEQF
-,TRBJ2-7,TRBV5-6,ASSAGPLVYEQY
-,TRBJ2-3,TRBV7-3,ASSLIAGGFTDTQY
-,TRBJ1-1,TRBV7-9,ASSPRGGLMNTEAF
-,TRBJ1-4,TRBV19,ASSRTGDEKLF
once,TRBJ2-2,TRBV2,ASIWDLARTGELF
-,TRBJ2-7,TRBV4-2,ASSQTLPGLAGGRGDEQY
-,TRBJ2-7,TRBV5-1,ASSLGSDEQY
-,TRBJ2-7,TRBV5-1,ASSPGLYEQY
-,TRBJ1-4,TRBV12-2,ASRSRYPGGTGNEKLF
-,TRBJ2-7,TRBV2,ASSERRRDLYEQY
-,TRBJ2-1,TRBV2,ASSGGPDNEQF
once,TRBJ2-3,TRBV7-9,ASIRAARTDTQY
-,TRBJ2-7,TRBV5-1,ASSRTGTSYEQY
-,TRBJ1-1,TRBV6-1,ASSDRWDRGPMNTEAF
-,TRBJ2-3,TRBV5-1,ASSLLAGSDTQY
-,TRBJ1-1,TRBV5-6,ASSPGGRLRTEAF
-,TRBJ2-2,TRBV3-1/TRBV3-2,ASSQDQTNTGELF
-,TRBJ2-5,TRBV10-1,ASSGAWGGGQETQY
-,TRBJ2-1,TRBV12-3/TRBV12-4,ASTRDRGDEQF
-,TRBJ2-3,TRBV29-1,SVKPGLATDTQY
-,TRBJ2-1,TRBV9,ASSVTGGNEQF
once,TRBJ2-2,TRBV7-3,ASSVAGAAGELF
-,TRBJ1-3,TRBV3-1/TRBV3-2,ASSQGSAGAGNTIY
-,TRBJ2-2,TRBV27,ASSLRGQGTYANTGELF
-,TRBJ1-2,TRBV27,ASSFQENYGYT
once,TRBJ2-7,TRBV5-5,ARPRGQSYEQY
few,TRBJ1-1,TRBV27,ASILGGEAF
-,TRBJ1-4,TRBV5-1,ASSLGGTGEKLF
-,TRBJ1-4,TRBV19,ASSDRGGRTNEKLF
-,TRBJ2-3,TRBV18,ASSPGQSTDTQY
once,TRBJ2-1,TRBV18,ASSPGLYNEQF
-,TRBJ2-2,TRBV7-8,ASSLAGGGVTGELF
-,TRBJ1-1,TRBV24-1,ATSEGGWAF
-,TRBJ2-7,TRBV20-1,SAATGAEQY
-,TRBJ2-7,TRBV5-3,ATGTGNSYEQY
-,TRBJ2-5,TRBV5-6,ASSVTVQETQY
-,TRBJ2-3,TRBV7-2,ASNPGGGRTDTQY
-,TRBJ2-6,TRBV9,ASSDNRDSGANVLT
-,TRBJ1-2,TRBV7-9,ASSLALKTGASGYT
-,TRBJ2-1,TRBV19,ASSIASGGAYNEQF
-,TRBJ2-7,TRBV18,ASSPPYSTGVGQY
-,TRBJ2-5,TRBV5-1,ASSDWGGLETQY
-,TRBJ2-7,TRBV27,ASSSGAGLPYEQY
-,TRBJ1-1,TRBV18,ASSPLATLNTEAF
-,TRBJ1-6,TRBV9,ASSQLGQGGSPLH
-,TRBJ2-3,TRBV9,ASSPRTSGYTDTQY
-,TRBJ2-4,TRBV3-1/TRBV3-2,ASSLLGGTGLAKNIQY
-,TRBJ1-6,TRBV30,ARSGSSYNSPLH
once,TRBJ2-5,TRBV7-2,ASSLALVGGQETQY
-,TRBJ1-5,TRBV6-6,ASRGGHGSNQPQH
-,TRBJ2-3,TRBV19,ASKRVGGGTDTQY
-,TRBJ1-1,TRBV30,AWNKQVNTEAF
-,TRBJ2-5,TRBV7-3,ASSLLPSGTVQETQY
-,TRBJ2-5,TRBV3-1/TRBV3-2,ASISRVAWGETQY
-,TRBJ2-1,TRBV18,ASSIERVEGEQF